This TCR beta chain appears in the sequencing data of a study of CD8+ T cells in alopecia areata. Turning to the study itself: Grafted skin came from C3H/HeJ donors with spontaneous alopecia (about 6-13 months old) and was placed on approximately 7-10-week-old female C3H/HeJ mice.

Study results and limitations: Sequences from scalp samples also cover resident alphabeta T cells of normal skin.

Concerning this clone itself: Its cognate antigen is unknown. The gene symbols are mouse symbols. The CDR3 goes on 4 residues after the read ends, and that part is filled in from the germline J gene.

CDR3 length equals 15 residues. Trimming stripped 4 bases from V and 2 bases from J, with 13 bases between. Germline values: CDR1 FNHDT, CDR2 SITEND (reference sequence). RNA, once extracted, was reverse transcribed into cDNA for use as the sequencing template. Sequenced by immunoSEQ multiplex PCR; TCRdb stores in-frame clones only, minus some. In total the sample includes roughly 260,000 clones, none of them seen once. Researchers sorted pooled cutaneous lymph node cells on the basis of CD4, CD8alpha, NKG2D, NKG2ACE and other markers. The specimen was CD4+ T cells sorted from a lymph node. J is TRBJ2-1 and V is TRBV19; possibly TRBD1 for D (6 bases). This receptor was identified in a C3H/HeJ mouse with alopecia areata. This line is of MHC haplotype H2-k. The CDR3 DNA, read in part, is TGTGCCAGCAGTGCTCACAGGGAGGACTATGCT. As protein: CASSAHREDYA. The full CDR3 is CASSAHREDYAEQFF.